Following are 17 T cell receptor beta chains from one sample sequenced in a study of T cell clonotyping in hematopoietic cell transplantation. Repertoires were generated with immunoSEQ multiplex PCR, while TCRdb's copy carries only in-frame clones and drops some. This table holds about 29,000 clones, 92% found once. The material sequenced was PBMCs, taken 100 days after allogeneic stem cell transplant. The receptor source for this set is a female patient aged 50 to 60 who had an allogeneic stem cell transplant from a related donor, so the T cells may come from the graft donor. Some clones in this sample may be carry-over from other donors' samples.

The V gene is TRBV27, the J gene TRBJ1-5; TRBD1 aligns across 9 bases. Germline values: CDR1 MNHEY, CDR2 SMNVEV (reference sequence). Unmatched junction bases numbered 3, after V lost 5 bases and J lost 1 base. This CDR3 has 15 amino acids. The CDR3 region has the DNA TGTGCCAGCAGTCCCGGGACAGGGAGCAATCAGCCCCAGCATTTT. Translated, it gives CASSPGTGSNQPQHF.

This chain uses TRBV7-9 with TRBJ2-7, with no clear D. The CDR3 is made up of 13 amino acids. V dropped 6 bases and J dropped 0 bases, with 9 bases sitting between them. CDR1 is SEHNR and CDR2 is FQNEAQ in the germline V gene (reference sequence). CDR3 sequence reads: CASRGRVSYEQYF. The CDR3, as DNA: TGTGCCAGCAGGGGAAGGGTCTCCTACGAGCAGTACTTC.

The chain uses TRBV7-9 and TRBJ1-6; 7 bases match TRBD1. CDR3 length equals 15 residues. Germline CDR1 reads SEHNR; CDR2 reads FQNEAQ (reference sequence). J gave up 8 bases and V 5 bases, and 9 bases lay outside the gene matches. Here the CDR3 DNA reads TGTGCCAGCAGCCGACAGGGTTTAGGAGATTCACCCCTCCACTTT. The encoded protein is CASSRQGLGDSPLHF.

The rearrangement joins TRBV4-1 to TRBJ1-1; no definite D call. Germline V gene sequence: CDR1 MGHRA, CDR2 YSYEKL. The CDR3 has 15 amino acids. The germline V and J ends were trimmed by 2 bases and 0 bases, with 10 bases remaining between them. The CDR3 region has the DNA TGCGCCAGCAGCCAACCCTGGACGGTGAACACTGAAGCTTTCTTT. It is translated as CASSQPWTVNTEAFF.

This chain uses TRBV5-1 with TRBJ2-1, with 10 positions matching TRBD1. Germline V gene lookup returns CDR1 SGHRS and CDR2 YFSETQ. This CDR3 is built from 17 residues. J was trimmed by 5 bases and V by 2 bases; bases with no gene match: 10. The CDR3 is CASSLIPGQGNHNEQFF. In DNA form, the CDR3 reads TGCGCCAGCAGCTTAATCCCGGGACAGGGGAACCACAATGAGCAGTTCTTC.

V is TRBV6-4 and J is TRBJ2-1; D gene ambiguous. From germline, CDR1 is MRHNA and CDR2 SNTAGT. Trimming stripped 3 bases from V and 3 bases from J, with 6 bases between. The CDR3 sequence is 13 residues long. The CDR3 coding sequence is TGTGCCAGCAGTGAGGGGTTCTACAATGAGCAGTTCTTC. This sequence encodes CASSEGFYNEQFF.

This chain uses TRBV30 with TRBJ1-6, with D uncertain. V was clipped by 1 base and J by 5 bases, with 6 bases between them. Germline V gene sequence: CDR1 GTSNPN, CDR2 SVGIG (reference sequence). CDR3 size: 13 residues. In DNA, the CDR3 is TGTGCCTGGAGTGCAAGGGATAATTCACCCCTCCACTTT. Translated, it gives CAWSARDNSPLHF. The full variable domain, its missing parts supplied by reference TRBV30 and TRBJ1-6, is SQTIHQWPATLVQPVGSPLSLECTVEGTSNPNLYWYRQAAGRGLQLLFYSVGIGQISSEVPQNLSASRPQDRQFILSSKKLLLSDSGFYLCAWSARDNSPLHFGNGTRLTVT.

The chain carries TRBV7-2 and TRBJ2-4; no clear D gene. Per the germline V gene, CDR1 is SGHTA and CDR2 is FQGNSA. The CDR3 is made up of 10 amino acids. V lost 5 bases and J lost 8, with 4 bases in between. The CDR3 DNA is TGTGCCAGCAGCGGGGACATTCAGTACTTC. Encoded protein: CASSGDIQYF.

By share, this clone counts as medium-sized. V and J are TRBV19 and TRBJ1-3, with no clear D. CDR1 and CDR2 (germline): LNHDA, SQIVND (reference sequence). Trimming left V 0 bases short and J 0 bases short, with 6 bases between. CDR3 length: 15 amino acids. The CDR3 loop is CASSIENRSGNTIYF. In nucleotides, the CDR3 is TGTGCCAGTAGTATAGAGAATCGCTCTGGAAACACCATATATTTT.

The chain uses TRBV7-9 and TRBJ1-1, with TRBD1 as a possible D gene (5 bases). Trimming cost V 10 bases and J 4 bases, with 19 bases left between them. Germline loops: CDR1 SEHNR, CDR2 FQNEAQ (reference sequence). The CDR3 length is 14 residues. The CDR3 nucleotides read TGTGCCATACCCCTGGGACCCGGGGGCACTGAAGCTTTCTTT. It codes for CAIPLGPGGTEAFF.

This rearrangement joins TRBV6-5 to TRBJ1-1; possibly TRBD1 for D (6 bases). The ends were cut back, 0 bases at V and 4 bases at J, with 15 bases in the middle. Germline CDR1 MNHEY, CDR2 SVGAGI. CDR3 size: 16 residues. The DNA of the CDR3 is TGTGCCAGCAGTTACTCATACAGGGAAGGGAGCACTGAAGCTTTCTTT. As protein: CASSYSYREGSTEAFF.

The CDR3 DNA follows: TGCGCCAGCAGCCAAGACAGGTTCGCCACTGAAGCTTTCTTT. Amino acid sequence: CASSQDRFATEAFF. This sequence joins TRBV4-1 and TRBJ1-1; D is undetermined. CDR3 length equals 14 residues. V lost 0 bases and J lost 4, with 9 bases in between. Germline assignment: CDR1 MGHRA and CDR2 YSYEKL.

The CDR3: CASSVEEGLYEQYF. In DNA, the CDR3 is TGTGCCAGCAGCGTTGAGGAGGGGTTATACGAGCAGTACTTC. The chain uses TRBV9 and TRBJ2-7; TRBD2 is a possible D gene (6 bases). Germline V gene lookup returns CDR1 SGDLS and CDR2 YYNGEE. The CDR3 is 14 amino acids. V lost 2 bases to trimming and J lost 4 bases, with 13 bases between them.

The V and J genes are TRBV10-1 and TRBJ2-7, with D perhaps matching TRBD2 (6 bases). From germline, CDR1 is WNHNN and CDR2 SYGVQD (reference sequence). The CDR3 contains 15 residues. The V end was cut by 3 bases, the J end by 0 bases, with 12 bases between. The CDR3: CASSEGGSSSYEQYF. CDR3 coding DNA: TGCGCCAGCAGTGAAGGAGGGTCTAGCTCCTACGAGCAGTACTTC.

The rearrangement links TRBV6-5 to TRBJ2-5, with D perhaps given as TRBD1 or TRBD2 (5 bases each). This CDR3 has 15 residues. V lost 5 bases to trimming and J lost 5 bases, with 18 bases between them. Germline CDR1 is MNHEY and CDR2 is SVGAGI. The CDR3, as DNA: TGTGCCAGCAGTCCTTTGAGGGCAGAGGGGGAGACCCAGTACTTC. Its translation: CASSPLRAEGETQYF.

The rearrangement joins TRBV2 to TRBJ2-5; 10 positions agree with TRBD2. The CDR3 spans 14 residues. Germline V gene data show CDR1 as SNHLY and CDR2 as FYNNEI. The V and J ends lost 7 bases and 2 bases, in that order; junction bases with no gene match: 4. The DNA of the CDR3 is TGTGCCAGCACTTATAGCGGGGGGCAAGAGACCCAGTACTTC. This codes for CASTYSGGQETQYF.

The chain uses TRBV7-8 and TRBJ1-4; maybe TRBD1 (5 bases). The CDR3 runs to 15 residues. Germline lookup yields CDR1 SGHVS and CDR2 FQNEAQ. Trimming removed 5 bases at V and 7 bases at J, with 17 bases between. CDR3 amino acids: CASSRERGESEKLFF. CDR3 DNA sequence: TGTGCCAGCAGCCGCGAACGGGGGGAGAGTGAAAAACTGTTTTTT.